This T cell receptor beta chain was identified in a study of T cell changes during pregnancy in multiple sclerosis. The table came from immunoSEQ multiplex PCR; TCRdb's copy has only in-frame clones and leaves some out. The sample lists 55,000 to 70,000 clones, under 95% occurring once. This clonotype was obtained from a female donor in good health, enrolled as a control in a pregnancy study. Sequences were derived from peripheral blood, sampled in the third trimester of pregnancy.

DNA for the CDR3: TGTGCCAGCAGTCCGGGACAGCATACAGATACGCAGTATTTT. Residues: CASSPGQHTDTQYF. The rearrangement links TRBV25-1 to TRBJ2-3, with 7 bases matching TRBD1. The CDR3 sequence is 14 residues long. Per germline, CDR1 MGHDK and CDR2 SYGVNS. Trimming removed 5 bases from V and 3 bases from J; junction bases left unmatched: 5.